The entry below describes one T cell receptor (beta chain). This specimen comes from a study of blood T cell repertoires in COVID-19. Study overall: Whether acute or convalescent, the COVID-19 samples came from the United States, Italy and Spain. In each case, the material was cDNA or gDNA derived from T cells, B-cell-depleted T cells, or PBMCs.

The CDR3 has 12 amino acids. CDR1 and CDR2 (germline): MDHEN, SYDVKM. With 6 bases removed from V and 2 bases from J, the gap between germline ends came to 6 bases. As originally analysed: Amplified reference gene primers provided the basis for estimating nucleated cell counts. Sequencing was performed with immunoSEQ multiplex PCR; in TCRdb, only in-frame clones are kept and a portion is missing. That table furnishes V, J and clone size, whereas the DNA furnished D and trimming. The table lists approximately 300,000 clones, over 75% of them singletons. The source of this sequence is a woman between 50 and 59 years old with active or convalescent COVID-19. Material: peripheral blood. The V and J genes are TRBV28 and TRBJ2-3; D remains unclear. The CDR3 loop reads CASSSFTDTQYF. The CDR3 nucleotides are TGTGCCAGCAGCTCCTTCACAGATACGCAGTATTTT.